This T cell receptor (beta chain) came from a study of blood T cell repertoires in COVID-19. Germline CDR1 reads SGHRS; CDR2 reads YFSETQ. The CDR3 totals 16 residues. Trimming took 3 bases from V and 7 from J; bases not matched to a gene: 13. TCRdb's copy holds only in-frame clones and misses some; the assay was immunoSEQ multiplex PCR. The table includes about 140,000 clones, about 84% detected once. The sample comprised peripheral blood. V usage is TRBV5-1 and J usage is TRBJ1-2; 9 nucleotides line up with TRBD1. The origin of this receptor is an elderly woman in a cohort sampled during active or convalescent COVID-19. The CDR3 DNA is TGCGCCAGCAGCTCCCAACCGGGACAGGGATCGGGTGGCTACACCTTC. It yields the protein CASSSQPGQGSGGYTF.